This T cell receptor (beta chain) originates from a study of cytomegalovirus exposure and HLA in healthy donors. PCR amplification relied on 60 Vbeta primers (plus 13 Jbeta primers). Method: immunoSEQ multiplex PCR; TCRdb's copy keeps in-frame clones and lacks some. Of under 150,000 clones in the sample, roughly 80% were seen once. The J segment lost 3 bases and the V segment lost 1 base, leaving 4 bases of the junction unmatched. CDR3 length equals 16 residues. The germline V gene has CDR1 SGHTA and CDR2 FQGTGA. All donors participated as healthy donors of bone marrow. The chain is built from TRBV7-3 and TRBJ2-2; 8 nucleotides line up with TRBD2. The source of this sequence is a woman between 40 and 50 years old in good health and CMV-seronegative. The sequenced material came from PBMCs. The CDR3 DNA reads TGTGCCAGCAGCTTAAGGCGGGGGGCAGACACCGGGGAGCTGTTTTTT. Translated, it gives CASSLRRGADTGELFF.